This T cell receptor (beta chain) is drawn from a study of blood T cell repertoires in COVID-19. Clones were read by immunoSEQ multiplex PCR, and TCRdb kept only the in-frame ones, dropping some. Here the sample spans 250,000 or so clones, 88% being singletons. The sequence derives from a woman aged 25 to 39 with acute or convalescent COVID-19. The specimen sequenced was peripheral blood.

Here the CDR3 reads CAWSIPLFYEQYF. CDR3 DNA sequence: TGTGCCTGGAGTATCCCCCTTTTCTACGAGCAGTACTTC. The gene calls are TRBV30 and TRBJ2-7; D call uncertain. Trimming removed 2 bases from V and 3 bases from J, with 11 bases in between. Germline CDR1 is GTSNPN and CDR2 is SVGIG (reference sequence). This CDR3 region has 13 residues.